The sequence of this T cell receptor beta chain was determined in a study of human T cells and chemical hapten exposure (dated by TCRdb to the early 2020s). Regarding the complete study: For sensitization, 2% DPC in acetone was applied to a roughly 2 cm by roughly 2 cm area of upper inner arm skin. Libraries were combined into a pool for sequencing, and differences in TCR yield between samples came mainly from small differences in library volumes within the pool. Patients additionally received weekly therapeutic DPC doses to the scalp throughout the approximately 24-week study period. Blood for TCR sequencing was provided by twenty-nine alopecia patients at one to four time points (pre-sensitization, 2, 6 and 24 weeks). Peripheral blood TCR repertoire changes were tracked in vivo in alopecia patients during primary and secondary sensitization to the hapten diphenylcyclopropenone (DPC). Patch testing was done on the upper back using Finn chambers containing 0.01% DPC, and results were scored after 6 days according to International Contact Dermatitis Research Group standards. Blood samples were taken from patients before sensitization (week 0) and at 2, 6 and about 24 weeks after DPC sensitization. The mostly female patient cohort included alopecia areata with under or over 50% scalp involvement, alopecia totalis and alopecia universalis.

The time point label here, explained by the study, means: patch test 3, about 24 weeks after DPC sensitization. Interpreted using the paper, the treatment or condition label stands for: therapeutic diphenylcyclopropenone sensitization with weekly scalp DPC. Blood at each patch-test visit was drawn before the patch test was applied. Patients were considered eligible if aged 18 to 70, diagnosed with alopecia and deemed suitable for DPC therapy, and patients were excluded if pregnant. Total RNA was extracted from unfractionated whole blood that had been collected in Tempus Blood RNA tubes. The germline V gene sets CDR1 to ENHRY and CDR2 to SYGVKD. V ends up 6 bases short and J 2 bases short, with an unmatched junction base count of 4. The CDR3 covers 14 residues, taking in both the cysteine and the phenylalanine. Only the CDR3 region is kept as DNA, spanning 42 bases read in frame from base 1. Library method: RACE. The data were produced on a NextSeq 500. During library preparation, unique molecular identifiers were attached to individual cDNA molecules so that TCRs could be counted in a quantitative, reproducible way. For every blood RNA sample, sequencing covered both the TCR alpha and TCR beta chains. The paper's data handling went like this. The median number of TCRs per sample was roughly 100,000, ranging from about 23,224 to 750,000. The Decombinator software suite was used to annotate the V, J and CDR3 of the TCR reads. Every sample was subsampled to the same number of TCRs (28,000) for the PS versus PT1 abundance plots. Expanded TCRs were defined as absent before sensitization and observed at least eight times at the 2-week time point. TCRdb reprocessing: public reads trimmed at Q25 with fastp, clones called with MiXCR, in-frame beta chains kept. Rows matching on CDR3 protein sequence are summarized as one entry with the most common DNA and genes. These V and J calls rely on TCRdb rather than the paper's analysis. The sample contains some 170,000 distinct CDR3 sequences, about a quarter of them found a single time. The ten largest clones add up to approximately 2.3% of the sample.

What the study reported, not specific to this receptor: Because every patient had alopecia, a presumed autoimmune disease, the patients' immune response might differ from that of healthy individuals. Significantly more large CDR3 similarity clusters were formed by expanded TCRs than by pre-sensitization or healthy control sets, consistent with antigen-driven responses. DPC sensitization did not change the number of TCRs with a frequency above 1 in 1000, and there was no evidence of changes in global repertoire structure. Patch test score correlated positively with the number of PT1 expanded TCRs, reaching significance at thresholds 8, 16 and 32 but not at 4. After repeated subsampling, the strength of the expansion versus patch-test correlation and the threshold at which it became significant changed.

A remark on this clonotype: Its antigen is not yet known. No base quality information exists; no much larger clone differs at one position.

The TCR comes from a woman under 30 with alopecia areata. Some clones in this sample may be carry-over from other donors' samples. The source was whole blood, collected in connection with sensitization to the hapten diphenylcyclopropenone (DPC). The chain is encoded by TRBV10-3 joined to TRBJ2-3, and TRBD1 aligns with 8 junction nucleotides. The CDR3 in this case is CAIRGQGATDTQYF. The DNA reads TGTGCCATCAGGGGTCAGGGGGCCACAGATACGCAGTATTTT.